These 6 T cell receptor beta chains originate from one sample sequenced in a study of control samples from healthy donors and cancer patients (dated by TCRdb to 2020 to 2022). Library generation was performed with the immunoSEQ multiplex PCR assay. TCRdb's version of the immuneACCESS table is confined to in-frame rearrangements and falls short of the full clone set. An unresolved V gene accounts for under half of the shortfall where checked; the remainder is of unknown origin. The sample has around 150,000 clones on record, roughly 95% of them singletons. The ten largest clones take up around 0.92% of the sample. Input material: blood. The receptor source for this set is a woman aged 30 to 39 in good health.

The CDR3 DNA reads as TGTGCCAGCAGTGACGAGAGGGGTGATGAGCAGTTCTTC. Translating it yields CASSDERGDEQFF. The V and J genes are TRBV6-4 and TRBJ2-1; tentatively, D is TRBD1 or TRBD2 (5 bases each). The CDR3 extends over 13 amino acids. Germline V lookup: CDR1 MRHNA, CDR2 SNTAGT. Trimming stripped 2 bases from V and 8 bases from J, with 10 bases between.

This rearrangement joins TRBV5-1 to TRBJ1-6; D is possibly TRBD1 (6 bases). V was trimmed by 4 bases and J by 5 bases, leaving 13 bases between them. This CDR3 is 15 amino acids long. CDR1 and CDR2 from the germline V gene are SGHRS and YFSETQ. The CDR3 region has the DNA TGCGCCAGCAGCGTACGGACAGCGCATAATTCACCCCTCCACTTT. Its protein product is CASSVRTAHNSPLHF.

This chain connects TRBV3-1 (or the pseudogene TRBV3-2) to TRBJ2-5, with unresolved D. This CDR3 comprises 13 residues. V was clipped by 10 bases and J by 5 bases, with 17 bases between them. CDR1 and CDR2 from the germline V gene are LGHDT and YNNKEL (reference sequence). Here the CDR3 reads CATSTVGKETQYF. The CDR3 DNA follows: TGTGCCACCTCTACGGTGGGGAAGGAGACCCAGTACTTC.

V is TRBV9 and J is TRBJ1-2, with D tentatively TRBD1 (6 bases). The V gene's germline CDR1 is SGDLS and CDR2 YYNGEE. V was cut by 6 bases and J by 2 bases, with 17 bases left in between. This CDR3 is built from 15 residues. The chain's CDR3 is CASTLGASPNYGYTF. CDR3 sequence (DNA): TGTGCCAGCACCCTGGGGGCCTCCCCCAACTATGGCTACACCTTC.

This chain joins TRBV11-2 and TRBJ1-1, with D uncertain. The CDR3 consists of 14 residues. CDR1 and CDR2 from the germline V gene are SGHAT and FQNNGV. Trimming cost V 7 bases and J 0 bases, with 12 bases left between them. For the CDR3, the DNA is TGTGCCAGCACCCCGAGGCTATTGAACACTGAAGCTTTCTTT. Protein sequence: CASTPRLLNTEAFF.

The V call is TRBV19, the J call TRBJ2-7, with a weak D call TRBD2 (6 bases). Germline V gene data show CDR1 as LNHDA and CDR2 as SQIVND (reference sequence). The V and J ends lost 3 bases and 3 bases respectively, with 15 bases between them. The CDR3 contains 15 residues. The CDR3 DNA sequence: TGTGCCAGTAGTATTCTCGGGGGATCTGGCTACGAGCAGTACTTC. This codes for CASSILGGSGYEQYF.